A single sample is the source of the 9 T cell receptor beta chains below, sequenced in a study of T cells after posttransplantation cyclophosphamide. Libraries were prepared by immunoSEQ multiplex PCR; TCRdb keeps only in-frame clonotypes and omits some of them. The table records about 50,000 clones, approximately 94% of them present only once. The specimen sequenced was PBMCs. Receptors originate from a woman aged 25 to 45 in good health and a related stem cell transplant donor.

V gene TRBV10-3 combines with J gene TRBJ1-1, with TRBD1 identical over 8 bases. The CDR3 has 14 amino acids. The V gene's germline CDR1 is ENHRY and CDR2 SYGVKD. After removal of 10 bases from V and 1 base from J, the junction contained 8 bases not matched to a gene. The CDR3 DNA is TGTGCCAGCACCCCGGACAGGGCGAACACTGAAGCTTTCTTT. It codes for CASTPDRANTEAFF.

This rearrangement joins TRBV6-5 to TRBJ2-7; no definite D call. This CDR3 comprises 14 residues. V was clipped by 3 bases and J by 2 bases, with 11 bases between them. Germline-derived CDR1 and CDR2 are MNHEY and SVGAGI. The CDR3 sequence: CASSYSSATYEQYF. The CDR3 coding sequence is TGTGCCAGCAGTTATTCGAGTGCCACCTACGAGCAGTACTTC.

V is TRBV10-3 and J is TRBJ2-2, with a weak D call TRBD2 (6 bases). This CDR3 is built from 14 residues. The V end was cut by 4 bases, the J end by 11 bases, with 17 bases between. CDR1 ENHRY and CDR2 SYGVKD come from the germline V gene. CDR3 nucleotides: TGTGCCATCAGTGTAGCATCGGGAGAGGATGAGCTGTTTTTT. Protein: CAISVASGEDELFF.

The V gene is TRBV30, the J gene TRBJ1-6, with a possible D match to TRBD1 (6 bases). The V gene's germline CDR1 is GTSNPN and CDR2 SVGIG (reference sequence). Trimming removed 2 bases from V and 9 bases from J, with 17 bases in between. CDR3 size: 15 residues. As DNA, the CDR3 is TGTGCCTGGAGTCGGGGGGGCACCGAGACTTCACCCCTCCACTTT. Translating gives CAWSRGGTETSPLHF. The full variable domain, completed using reference TRBV30 and TRBJ1-6, is SQTIHQWPATLVQPVGSPLSLECTVEGTSNPNLYWYRQAAGRGLQLLFYSVGIGQISSEVPQNLSASRPQDRQFILSSKKLLLSDSGFYLCAWSRGGTETSPLHFGNGTRLTVT.

The chain combines TRBV11-2 with TRBJ2-7; the D gene is possibly TRBD2 (6 bases). From germline, CDR1 is SGHAT and CDR2 FQNNGV. Deletions cut 3 bases from V and 1 base from J, with 10 bases between. The CDR3 runs 14 residues. The CDR3 DNA is TGTGCCAGCAGCTTCGGCCTAGCGTCCTACGAGCAGTACTTC. This translates into CASSFGLASYEQYF.

This sequence joins TRBV6-6 and TRBJ2-4, with 9 bases aligning to TRBD1. Germline CDR1 is MNHNY and CDR2 is SVGAGI (reference sequence). V lost 6 bases, J lost 2 bases, and 5 bases stayed unmatched. The CDR3 extends over 15 amino acids. The CDR3 loop is CASRLQGAPKNIQYF. The CDR3 coding sequence is TGTGCCAGCAGACTACAGGGGGCGCCCAAAAACATTCAGTACTTC.

The chain combines TRBV19 with TRBJ2-3; 8 nucleotides align to TRBD1. This CDR3 has 15 residues. Germline CDR1 LNHDA, CDR2 SQIVND (reference sequence). V lost 6 bases, J lost 1 base, and 6 bases stayed unmatched. The CDR3, as DNA: TGTGCCAGTAGACCGCAGGACAGGGGCACAGATACGCAGTATTTT. As protein: CASRPQDRGTDTQYF.

This clone showed up just once. This chain links TRBV9 with TRBJ1-2; 8 positions match TRBD1. CDR3 length: 13 residues. Trimming cost V 1 base and J 5 bases; bases outside gene matches: 1. The germline gives CDR1 SGDLS, CDR2 YYNGEE. CDR3 in DNA: TGTGCCAGCAGCGTACAGGGGGCTTATGGCTACACCTTC. Protein sequence: CASSVQGAYGYTF.

The V and J genes are TRBV19 and TRBJ2-2, with TRBD1 identical over 10 bases. Germline V gene lookup returns CDR1 LNHDA and CDR2 SQIVND (reference sequence). Losses at the gene ends were 1 base for V and 0 bases for J; bases not matched to a gene: 5. The CDR3 is 18 amino acids. CDR3 residues: CASSIGAGQGPNTGELFF. DNA of the CDR3: TGTGCCAGTAGTATAGGTGCGGGACAGGGGCCGAACACCGGGGAGCTGTTTTTT.